This TCR beta chain was identified during a study of T cells in Graves' hyperthyroidism and ophthalmopathy. RNA transcripts gave rise to amplified TCR beta CDR3 regions. HTBI primers drove first-round RT-PCR of the TCR CDR3. Via MiXCR, TCRdb re-called the multiplex PCR reads, giving one row per CDR3 protein. In the table there are almost 600,000 distinct CDR3 sequences, around 46% of which are singletons. This clonotype came up a few times. The antigen is unknown. Whole-study results and caveats: The model predicted ophthalmopathy a median 6.5 months before onset.

Uncontrolled infection, other autoimmune disease, pregnancy or lactation barred patients from enrollment. Based on clinical symptoms, serum thyroxine and TRAb, thyroid ultrasound and orbital computed tomography, diagnoses were reached. V was clipped by 6 bases and J by 1 base, with 21 bases between them. This CDR3 has 17 residues. This TCR was recovered from a woman younger than 35 with Graves' hyperthyroidism. This chain joins TRBV12-3 or TRBV12-4 and TRBJ1-2; the D gene is possibly TRBD1 (6 bases). Sequenced: peripheral blood or thyroid tissue (not recorded which). The CDR3 sequence is CASSQGNIRGYNYGYTF. In nucleotides, the CDR3 is TGTGCCAGCAGCCAGGGAAATATCAGGGGTTATAACTATGGCTACACCTTC.